The clone carrying this TCR beta chain was found a few times. As yet, its antigen is unknown. V was cut by 3 bases and J by 2 bases, with 11 bases left in between. Germline V gives CDR1 DFQATT, CDR2 SNEGSKA (reference sequence). This CDR3 is 15 amino acids long. The data were obtained in a study of response to subunit inactivated influenza vaccine. Study-wide results and caveats: With each seasonal influenza vaccination, the authors suggested, few new T cells are recruited.

From the RT-PCR reads, TCRdb called clonotypes with MiXCR, one entry per CDR3 protein. The sample records 400,000 to 650,000 distinct CDR3 sequences, around 7.9% being singletons. The specimen was PBMCs from blood, collected 23 to 25 months after vaccination. The TCR sequence derives from a man aged 45-69 years who received an inactivated influenza vaccine. The chain recombines TRBV20-1 with TRBJ2-6, with D maybe TRBD2 (6 bases). The CDR3 here is CSAREGNTGANVLTF. Here the CDR3 DNA reads TGCAGTGCTAGGGAGGGGAACACTGGGGCCAACGTCCTGACTTTC.